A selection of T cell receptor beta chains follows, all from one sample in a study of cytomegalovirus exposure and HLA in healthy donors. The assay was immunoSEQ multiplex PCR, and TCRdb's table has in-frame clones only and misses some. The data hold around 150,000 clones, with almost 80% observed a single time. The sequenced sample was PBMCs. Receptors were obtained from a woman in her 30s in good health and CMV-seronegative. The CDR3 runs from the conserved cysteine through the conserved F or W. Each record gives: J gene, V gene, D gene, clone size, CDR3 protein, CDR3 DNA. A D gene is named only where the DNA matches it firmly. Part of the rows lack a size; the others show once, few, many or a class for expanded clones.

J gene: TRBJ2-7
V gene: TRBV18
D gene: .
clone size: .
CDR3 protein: CASSPLSVSSYEQYF
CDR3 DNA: TGTGCCAGCTCACCACTCTCCGTTTCCTCCTACGAGCAGTACTTC

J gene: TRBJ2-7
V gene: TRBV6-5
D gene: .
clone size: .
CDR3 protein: CASSARQAFSYEQYF
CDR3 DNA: TGTGCCAGCAGTGCAAGACAGGCCTTCTCCTACGAGCAGTACTTC

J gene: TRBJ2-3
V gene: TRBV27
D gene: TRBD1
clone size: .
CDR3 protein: CASRKGADSLLPGTQYF
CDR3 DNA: TGTGCCAGCAGGAAGGGGGCTGACTCGCTTCTCCCCGGTACGCAGTATTTT

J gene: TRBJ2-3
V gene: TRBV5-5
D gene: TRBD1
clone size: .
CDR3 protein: CASSLEMGQYTDTQYF
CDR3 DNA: TGTGCCAGCAGCTTGGAGATGGGACAGTACACAGATACGCAGTATTTT

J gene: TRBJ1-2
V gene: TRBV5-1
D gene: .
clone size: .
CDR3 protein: CASSLAADRNYGYTF
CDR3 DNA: TGCGCCAGCAGCTTGGCCGCGGACAGAAACTATGGCTACACCTTC

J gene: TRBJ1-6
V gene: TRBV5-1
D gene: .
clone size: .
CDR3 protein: CASSLSPNSPLHF
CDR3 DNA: TGCGCCAGCAGCTTAAGCCCGAATTCACCCCTCCACTTT

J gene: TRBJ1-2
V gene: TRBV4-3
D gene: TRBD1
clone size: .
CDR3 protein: CASSLTGTAGGFYGYTF
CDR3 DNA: TGCGCCAGCAGCCTTACCGGGACAGCGGGCGGGTTTTATGGCTACACCTTC

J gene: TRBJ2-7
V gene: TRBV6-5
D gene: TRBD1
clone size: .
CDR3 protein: CATRRQGAEAEQYF
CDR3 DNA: TGTGCCACACGAAGACAGGGGGCGGAGGCCGAGCAGTACTTC

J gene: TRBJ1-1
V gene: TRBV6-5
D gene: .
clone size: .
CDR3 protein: CASSWGSREKNTEAFF
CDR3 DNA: TGTGCCAGCAGTTGGGGCAGCCGAGAAAAGAACACTGAAGCTTTCTTT

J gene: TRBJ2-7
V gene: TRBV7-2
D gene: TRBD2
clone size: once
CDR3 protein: CASSSDGGLAGGSSYEQYF
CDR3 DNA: TGTGCCAGCAGCTCCGATGGGGGGCTAGCGGGGGGAAGCTCCTACGAGCAGTACTTC

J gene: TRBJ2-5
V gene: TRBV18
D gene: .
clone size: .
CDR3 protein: CASSPGLQETQYF
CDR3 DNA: TGTGCCAGCTCACCGGGACTGCAGGAGACCCAGTACTTC

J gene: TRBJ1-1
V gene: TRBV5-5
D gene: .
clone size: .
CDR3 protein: CASSTSGGATEAFF
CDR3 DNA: TGTGCCAGCAGCACCTCCGGGGGGGCCACTGAAGCTTTCTTT

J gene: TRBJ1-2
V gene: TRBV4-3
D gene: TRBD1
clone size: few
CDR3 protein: CASSLGQGLVYGYTF
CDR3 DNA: TGCGCCAGCAGCTTAGGACAGGGCCTCGTATATGGCTACACCTTC

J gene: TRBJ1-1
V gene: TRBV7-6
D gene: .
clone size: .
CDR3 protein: CASSLGGANTEAFF
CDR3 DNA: TGTGCCAGCAGCTTAGGAGGAGCGAACACTGAAGCTTTCTTT

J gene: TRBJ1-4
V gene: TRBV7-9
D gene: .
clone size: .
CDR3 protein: CASSLLGGAGKLFF
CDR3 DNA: TGTGCCAGCAGCTTATTAGGGGGTGCAGGAAAACTGTTTTTT

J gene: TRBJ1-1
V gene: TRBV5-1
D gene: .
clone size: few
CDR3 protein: CASSLAARDTEAFF
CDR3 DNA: TGCGCCAGCAGCTTGGCCGCACGGGACACTGAAGCTTTCTTT

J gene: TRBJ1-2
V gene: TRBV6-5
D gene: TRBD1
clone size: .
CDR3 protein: CASNPTGGNYGYTF
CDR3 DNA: TGTGCCAGCAACCCTACAGGGGGAAACTATGGCTACACCTTC

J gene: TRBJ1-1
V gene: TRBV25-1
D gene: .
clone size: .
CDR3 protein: CASSYRDPNTEAFF
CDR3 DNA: TGTGCCAGCAGTTACAGGGACCCGAACACTGAAGCTTTCTTT

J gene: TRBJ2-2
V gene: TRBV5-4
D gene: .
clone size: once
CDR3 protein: CASSRDRRNTGELFF
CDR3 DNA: TGTGCCAGCAGCAGAGACAGGAGGAACACCGGGGAGCTGTTTTTT

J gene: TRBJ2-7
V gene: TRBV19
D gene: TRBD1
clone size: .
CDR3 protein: CASSRTGTGNEQYF
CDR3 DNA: TGTGCCAGTAGTAGAACCGGGACAGGGAACGAGCAGTACTTC

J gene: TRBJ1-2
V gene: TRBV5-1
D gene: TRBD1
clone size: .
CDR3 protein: CASSRDSSRFGYTF
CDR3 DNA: TGCGCCAGCAGCCGGGACAGCTCCCGCTTTGGCTACACCTTC

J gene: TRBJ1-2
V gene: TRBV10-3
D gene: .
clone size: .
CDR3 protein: CAISEGQAYGYTF
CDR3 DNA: TGTGCCATCAGTGAAGGACAAGCCTATGGCTACACCTTC

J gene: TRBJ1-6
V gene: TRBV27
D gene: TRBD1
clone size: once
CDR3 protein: CASSPLDRGSPLHF
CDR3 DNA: TGTGCCAGCAGTCCGCTGGACAGGGGTTCACCCCTCCACTTT

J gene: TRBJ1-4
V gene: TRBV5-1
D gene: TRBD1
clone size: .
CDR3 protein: CASSLAGTGGDEKLFF
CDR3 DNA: TGCGCCAGCAGCTTGGCAGGGACAGGGGGCGACGAAAAACTGTTTTTT

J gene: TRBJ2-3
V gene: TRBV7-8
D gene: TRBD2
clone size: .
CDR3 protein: CASNSGGDTQYF
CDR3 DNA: TGTGCCAGCAACAGCGGGGGTGATACGCAGTATTTT

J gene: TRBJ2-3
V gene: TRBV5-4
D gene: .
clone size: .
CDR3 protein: CASSAGGPSTDTQYF
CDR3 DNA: TGTGCCAGCAGCGCCGGGGGGCCAAGCACAGATACGCAGTATTTT

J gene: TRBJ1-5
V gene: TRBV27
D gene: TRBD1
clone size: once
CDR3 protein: CASRPGQGTSNQPQHF
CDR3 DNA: TGTGCCAGCAGGCCCGGACAGGGGACGAGCAATCAGCCCCAGCATTTT

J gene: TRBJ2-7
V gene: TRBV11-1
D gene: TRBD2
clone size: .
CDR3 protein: CASSLSGGGNEQYF
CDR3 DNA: TGTGCCAGCAGCTTAAGCGGGGGCGGCAACGAGCAGTACTTC

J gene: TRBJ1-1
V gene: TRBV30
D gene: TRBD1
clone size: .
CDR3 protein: CAWIAIQGDTEAFF
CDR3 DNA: TGTGCCTGGATCGCCATACAGGGGGACACTGAAGCTTTCTTT

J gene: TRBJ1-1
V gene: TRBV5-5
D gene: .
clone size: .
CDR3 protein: CASSPLFRTEAFF
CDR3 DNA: TGTGCCAGCAGCCCACTGTTTAGAACTGAAGCTTTCTTT

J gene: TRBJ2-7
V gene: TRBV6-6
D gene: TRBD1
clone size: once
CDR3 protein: CASHSGTAYEQYF
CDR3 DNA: TGTGCCAGCCATTCTGGGACAGCCTACGAGCAGTACTTC